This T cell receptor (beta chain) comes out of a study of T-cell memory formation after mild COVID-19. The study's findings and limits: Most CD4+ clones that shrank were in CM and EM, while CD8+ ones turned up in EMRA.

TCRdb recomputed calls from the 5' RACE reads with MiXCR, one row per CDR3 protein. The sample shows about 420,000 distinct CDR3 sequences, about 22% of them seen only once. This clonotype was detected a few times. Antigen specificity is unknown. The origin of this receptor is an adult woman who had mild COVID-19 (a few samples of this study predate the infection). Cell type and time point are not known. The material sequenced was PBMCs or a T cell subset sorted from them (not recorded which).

CDR3 DNA: TGTGCCAGCAGCTTAGGGGGACAGTTTTCGGAGACCCAGTACTTC. Amino acids: CASSLGGQFSETQYF. The J gene is TRBJ2-5, the V gene TRBV7-2; 7 nucleotides match TRBD1. V lost 1 base and J lost 5; bases outside the gene matches: 7. The CDR3 runs 15 residues. Per the germline V gene, CDR1 is SGHTA and CDR2 is FQGNSA.